This record covers a single TCR beta chain. The data are from a study of blood T cell repertoires in COVID-19. The wider study: COVID-19 samples collected from the United States, Italy and Spain covered acute and convalescent phases. T cells, B-cell-depleted T cells, or PBMCs provided the cDNA or gDNA that served as material.

Per the germline V gene, CDR1 is SQVTM and CDR2 is ANQGSEA. This CDR3 is 11 amino acids long. V shed 7 bases, J shed 8 bases, and the junction held 6 bases outside the gene matches. How the authors handled the data: By means of reference gene primer amplification, nucleated cell counts were estimated. The repertoire was sequenced with immunoSEQ multiplex PCR; TCRdb's copy has only in-frame clones and lacks some. V and J calls and clone size are those listed in that table; D and trimming were worked out from the DNA. The data contain about 200,000 clones, roughly four fifths of them singletons. The sequencing sample was made of peripheral blood. The chain joins TRBV29-1 to TRBJ1-2; TRBD1 matches at 8 bases. This receptor was identified in a woman between 65 and 79 years old with active or convalescent COVID-19. CDR3 region: CSAPDRAGYTF. The CDR3 DNA sequence: TGCAGCGCCCCGGACAGGGCGGGCTACACCTTC.